The present T cell receptor beta chain was sequenced within a study of shared clonotypes between healthy human individuals. Measured with immunoSEQ multiplex PCR; TCRdb has only the in-frame clones, and not every one. The table includes 300,000 or so clones, under 80% detected once. The sequence was obtained from a man aged 30 to 45 in good health. Sequencing was carried out using memory CD4+ T cells sorted from blood. Subset in this sample: CD45RA-negative fraction.

CDR3 sequence reads: CASSQDQGGGELFF. The CDR3 DNA is TGCGCCAGCAGCCAAGATCAGGGGGGAGGGGAGCTGTTTTTT. The chain joins TRBV4-3 to TRBJ2-2; tentative D call: TRBD1 (7 bases). Germline values: CDR1 LGHNA, CDR2 YSLEER. The CDR3 runs to 14 residues. Trimming removed 0 bases at V and 8 bases at J, with 10 bases between.